The rows below give T cell receptor beta chains drawn from one sample of a study of early stage breast cancer tumors. Assay used: immunoSEQ multiplex PCR; TCRdb lists only in-frame clones, some missing. The table shows fewer than 15,000 clones, with about 81% occurring only once. Material: normal breast tissue next to the tumor. The receptor source for this set is a person in their thirties with breast cancer. Each CDR3 is given with its conserved first and last residue. A D gene is named only where the DNA matches it firmly. Rows give clone size only sometimes, using once, few, many, or a class for an expanded clone.

v_gene	d_gene	abundance	j_gene	CDR3nt	CDR3aa
TRBV7-2	NA	NA	TRBJ2-7	TGTGCCAGCAGCTTAACGGCCTACCTAAGCTCCTACGAGCAGTACTTC	CASSLTAYLSSYEQYF
TRBV6-1	NA	NA	TRBJ2-7	TGTGCCAGCAGTCCACAGGGTCGAAAGTACTTC	CASSPQGRKYF
TRBV29-1	TRBD1	NA	TRBJ1-1	TGCAGCGCCAAACGAAACAGGGGAAACACTGAAGCTTTCTTT	CSAKRNRGNTEAFF
TRBV5-1	TRBD2	NA	TRBJ2-1	TGCGCCAGCACCCTTCAAGTGGGGACTAGCGGGAAAAATGAGCAGTTCTTC	CASTLQVGTSGKNEQFF
TRBV7-2	TRBD2	NA	TRBJ2-1	TGTGCCAGCAGCTTAGTTGGTAGCGGGACCTACAATGAGCAGTTCTTC	CASSLVGSGTYNEQFF
TRBV6-5	NA	once	TRBJ2-5	TGTGCCAGCAGTTACGACCTTTGGGGGGAACAAGAGACCCAGTACTTC	CASSYDLWGEQETQYF
TRBV5-4	NA	NA	TRBJ1-1	TGTGCCAGCATTGAGGGGGGCAGGGACACTGAAGCTTTCTTT	CASIEGGRDTEAFF
TRBV30	NA	once	TRBJ2-7	TGTGCCTGGAGTCATAGGAGGGCGCGTACGGGCGAGCAGTACTTC	CAWSHRRARTGEQYF
TRBV30	NA	NA	TRBJ2-1	TGTGCCTGGACCGGGACATCAGATTCCTACAATGAGCAGTTCTTC	CAWTGTSDSYNEQFF
TRBV30	NA	few	TRBJ1-1	TGTGCCTGGAGTGTCTTCAGGGGAAGAACTGAAGCTTTCTTT	CAWSVFRGRTEAFF
TRBV4-1	TRBD1	NA	TRBJ1-5	TGCGCCAGCAGCCAGACAGGGGGAAGATCGGATCAGCCCCAGCATTTT	CASSQTGGRSDQPQHF
TRBV7-2	TRBD2	NA	TRBJ2-1	TGTGCCAGCAGCCCCGGGAGGGGGCTAGCGGGAGGGAATGAGCAGTTCTTC	CASSPGRGLAGGNEQFF
TRBV14	TRBD1	NA	TRBJ1-1	TGTGCCAGCAGCCAAGATCCAGGGGGGCACAACACTGAAGCTTTCTTT	CASSQDPGGHNTEAFF
TRBV27	TRBD2	NA	TRBJ2-1	TGTGCCAGCAGTTCGGGACTAGCGTACAATGAGCAGTTCTTC	CASSSGLAYNEQFF
TRBV11-2	NA	NA	TRBJ1-1	TGTGCCAGCAGCGAGGGGTGGGTAGACACTGAAGCTTTCTTT	CASSEGWVDTEAFF
TRBV28	NA	NA	TRBJ2-7	TGTGCCAGCAGTTTAAACACGCCGAGGGAGCAGTACTTC	CASSLNTPREQYF
TRBV4-1	NA	NA	TRBJ2-5	TGCGCCAGCAGCCAAGTTGCGAGGGAAGAGACCCAGTACTTC	CASSQVAREETQYF
TRBV5-1	NA	once	TRBJ2-5	TGCGCCAGCAGCCTGGCGGTAGGCGGGCCGTATAGCAAGTACTTC	CASSLAVGGPYSKYF
TRBV7-6	NA	NA	TRBJ2-1	TGTGCCAGCAGCTCGATGGGGTTAAATGGCAATGAGCAGTTCTTC	CASSSMGLNGNEQFF
TRBV7-3	TRBD1	NA	TRBJ1-2	TGTGCCAGCAGCTTTACAGGGGGGGACGATGGCTACACCTTC	CASSFTGGDDGYTF
TRBV5-6	TRBD1	NA	TRBJ2-2	TGTGCCAGCAGCCCGACCAGGACAGGGCCCGGGGAGCTGTTTTTT	CASSPTRTGPGELFF
TRBV7-2	TRBD2	NA	TRBJ2-5	TGTGCCAGCAGCTTCCCTAGCGGGAAGGGGGAGACCCAGTACTTC	CASSFPSGKGETQYF
TRBV7-2	NA	NA	TRBJ2-7	TGTGCCAGCAGCTTCTCAGGAGTCGGCGAGCAGTACTTC	CASSFSGVGEQYF
TRBV30	TRBD1	few	TRBJ1-2	TGTGCCTGGAGTGCACCCACAGGGGGCGGTTATGGCTACACCTTC	CAWSAPTGGGYGYTF
TRBV27	NA	NA	TRBJ2-1	TGTGCCAGCAGTTCCCTGCCTCCTTCGGGCAATGAGCAGTTCTTC	CASSSLPPSGNEQFF
TRBV10-3	NA	NA	TRBJ2-3	TGTGCCACCAGGGGATTCCCTGGGAATTTCATAACAGATACGCAGTATTTT	CATRGFPGNFITDTQYF
TRBV25-1	TRBD1	NA	TRBJ1-5	TGTGCCAGCAGTGACTCGGGACAGTATAGCAATCAGCCCCAGCATTTT	CASSDSGQYSNQPQHF
TRBV7-3	NA	once	TRBJ1-1	TGTGCCAGCAGCTTAACTGGGGCCACCCCTGAAGCTTTCTTT	CASSLTGATPEAFF
TRBV5-8	NA	NA	TRBJ2-1	TGTGCCAGCAGCCCCATTTATCAGGGGAATGAGCAGTTCTTC	CASSPIYQGNEQFF
TRBV2	NA	NA	TRBJ2-5	TGTGCCAGCAGTGGGTGGAGGGGGGGGCAAGAGACCCAGTACTTC	CASSGWRGGQETQYF
TRBV6-4	TRBD1	NA	TRBJ1-2	TGTGCCAGCAGCGTAGCCCCGGGACAGGGCGCCCATGGCTACACCTTC	CASSVAPGQGAHGYTF
TRBV10-3	NA	NA	TRBJ2-7	TGTGCCATCAGTCAGCCTCACTCCTACGAGCAGTACTTC	CAISQPHSYEQYF
TRBV6-1	NA	NA	TRBJ2-2	TGTGCCAGCAGTGAACAATGGGACACCGGGGAGCTGTTTTTT	CASSEQWDTGELFF
TRBV2	TRBD2	NA	TRBJ2-3	TGTGCCAGCAGTGGCATTATAGGACTAGCGGCCACTAGCACAGATACGCAGTATTTT	CASSGIIGLAATSTDTQYF
TRBV4-3	TRBD2	NA	TRBJ2-1	TGCGCCAGCAGCCAAGAGGCTAGCGGGAGGTATCGCTCCTACAATGAGCAGTTCTTC	CASSQEASGRYRSYNEQFF
TRBV10-1	NA	NA	TRBJ1-1	TGCGCCAGCAGTGAAGCCCCGAACACTGAAGCTTTCTTT	CASSEAPNTEAFF
TRBV5-1	NA	NA	TRBJ2-3	TGCGCCAGCAGCTTGGCATGGAGCACAGATACGCAGTATTTT	CASSLAWSTDTQYF
TRBV10-2	NA	NA	TRBJ2-5	TGCGCCAGCTCAATAGAGGTACAAGAGACCCAGTACTTC	CASSIEVQETQYF
TRBV5-4	TRBD2	NA	TRBJ2-1	TGTGCCAGCAGCTTGGGTGGCGGGAGAGCAGTTTACAATGAGCAGTTCTTC	CASSLGGGRAVYNEQFF
TRBV2	TRBD1	NA	TRBJ2-3	TGTGCCGGAGACGAGGGGGCAGAACGAGATACGCAGTATTTT	CAGDEGAERDTQYF
TRBV2	TRBD2	once	TRBJ2-1	TGTGCCAGCAGTGAAGAAACCCTAGCGGTCTCCTACAATGAGCAGTTCTTC	CASSEETLAVSYNEQFF